The entry below gives a single T cell receptor beta chain sequence along with its context. In this sample, this clone turned up once. Its antigen specificity is not known. One base away there is no much larger clone; base qualities are not given. Patients with autoimmune disease history or receiving systemic immunosuppression were excluded from the trial. Peripheral blood for TCR sequencing was collected from all dose cohorts at baseline, on cycle 4 day 1, and on cycle 7 day 1. The samples were taken from a phase I, first-in-human, multicenter, open-label dose-escalation trial of ivuxolimab. Adults with locally advanced or metastatic head and neck squamous cell, hepatocellular, melanoma or renal cell carcinoma were enrolled in the trial. Before TCR sequencing, CD4+ and CD8+ T cells were separately sorted from peripheral blood. This entry is derived from a study of OX40 agonist ivuxolimab in advanced cancers. About the investigation overall: Ivuxolimab was a fully human IgG2 agonistic monoclonal antibody targeting the costimulatory receptor OX40 (CD134). The monotherapy dose-escalation portion (N of about 50 patients) of the phase I ivuxolimab trial is reported in the paper. Partial responses were achieved by three dose-escalation patients, of whom one had hepatocellular carcinoma and two had cutaneous melanoma. Of the roughly 54 patients in dose escalation, about 20 had hepatocellular carcinoma, about 15 had melanoma, 9 had renal cell carcinoma and 9 had head and neck cancer. The purpose of peripheral TCRbeta sequencing was to test whether ivuxolimab changed TCR sequence diversity and led to clonal T-cell expansion. Prior anti-PD-1, anti-PD-L1 or anti-CTLA-4 therapy was permitted, and approximately 40% of dose-escalation patients had received checkpoint inhibitors. The dose-escalation cohort was 82.7% male with a mean age of about 60 years, ranging from about 23 to 85. Intravenous ivuxolimab was administered to patients every 2 weeks at six dose levels: 0.01, 0.1, 0.3, 1.5, 3 and 10 mg/kg.

Genomic DNA was extracted from sorted cells for sequencing of the TCRbeta CDR3 region. The immunoSEQ Assay was used for sequencing of TCRbeta CDR3 regions. This immuneACCESS table, as held by TCRdb, lists in-frame sequences with V and J called but not all clones. Of the missing ones, under half trace to an unresolved V gene in checked studies; the others have no known cause. This sample lists 70,000 or so clones; 70% to 90% were detected once. Clones ranked in the top ten supply roughly 1.3% of the sample. The study at large found these results: Antigen specificity was not determined for the clonally expanded peripheral T cells. After ivuxolimab, more expanded clones were found on average in CD8+ T cells than in CD4+ T cells. In the 0.1-3.0 mg/kg groups, partial responders had among the lowest normalized peripheral clonal expansion, particularly in CD8+ T cells. Low levels of normalized T-cell clonal expansion were also seen in some patients who did not respond. At doses from 0.1 to 3.0 mg/kg, clonal expansion was seen in both CD4+ and CD8+ blood T cells between baseline and week 6.

Taken from the germline V gene, the CDR1 and CDR2 loops are MNHNS and SASEGT. For this chain, trimming is 6 bases at the V end and 10 bases at the J end, and the number of junction bases without a gene match is 11. The cysteine opens and the phenylalanine closes a CDR3 of 14 amino acids. The DNA shown is the 42-base CDR3, in frame from base 1. The sequenced sample was CD4+ or CD8+ T cells sorted from blood, obtained in a trial of the OX40 agonist ivuxolimab. The receptor was derived from an adult with an advanced solid tumor such as melanoma, head and neck, liver or kidney cancer. The rearranged segments are TRBV6-1 and TRBJ2-1; 8 junctional bases match TRBD2. The DNA reads as follows: TGTGCCAGCAGGCAGACAGTCCCGGGGGGGGAGCAGTTCTTC. This is translated as CASRQTVPGGEQFF.